One and the same sample provided the 13 T cell receptor beta chains below, sequenced in a study of read filtering for tumor transcriptome and immune sequencing. The library was built from 400 ng RNA with molecular barcoded adaptors for alpha/delta and beta/gamma chains. Each CDR3 protein gets one entry after TCRdb re-called the reads with MiXCR. The sample has approximately 59,000 distinct CDR3 sequences, roughly an eighth seen once; the top ten hold under 20%. The specimen was a population of CD138-negative cells sorted from bone marrow. These receptors were taken from a donor aged 40 or over with multiple myeloma.

The chain uses TRBV7-2 and TRBJ1-5; D is ambiguous. CDR3 size: 14 residues. Germline V CDR1 and CDR2: SGHTA, FQGNSA. The germline V and J ends were trimmed by 4 bases and 1 base, with 8 bases remaining between them. CDR3 in amino acids: CASSYGRSNQPQHF. For the CDR3, the DNA is TGTGCCAGCAGCTACGGGAGGAGCAATCAGCCCCAGCATTTT. Supplemented by reference TRBV7-2 and TRBJ1-5, the full variable domain reads GAGVSQSPSNKVTEKGKDVELRCDPISGHTALYWYRQSLGQGLEFLIYFQGNSAPDKSGLPSDRFSAERTGGSVSTLTIQRTQQEDSAVYLCASSYGRSNQPQHFGDGTRLSIL.

As regards this clonotype: A much larger clonotype is one base distant, so this may be a read error. The chain employs TRBV19 and TRBJ2-1, with 11 positions matching TRBD2. V was pared by 6 bases and J by 12 bases, with 13 bases of the junction left unmatched. The germline CDR1 and CDR2 sequences are LNHDA and SQIVND (reference sequence). This CDR3 comprises 15 residues. The CDR3 is CASSEPSGGRHGQFF. CDR3 sequence (DNA): TGTGCCAGTAGCGAACCTAGCGGGGGGAGACATGGGCAGTTCTTC.

As concerns this clonotype: A single base separates this from a much larger clone, so it may be a read error. The rearrangement links TRBV20-1 to TRBJ2-1; D is possibly TRBD1 (5 bases). V was trimmed by 8 bases and J by 4 bases, leaving 18 bases between them. Per the germline V gene, CDR1 is DFQATT and CDR2 is SNEGSKA (reference sequence). The CDR3 is 14 residues long. The CDR3 sequence is CSTWGDDSYNEQFF. CDR3 bases: TGCAGTACTTGGGGTGACGACAGTTACAATGAGCAGTTCTTC.

This clonotype was counted at least ten times. The J gene is TRBJ1-4, the V gene TRBV2, with D maybe TRBD1 (5 bases). The CDR3 is 15 amino acids. Germline-derived CDR1 and CDR2 are SNHLY and FYNNEI. Deletions cut 6 bases from V and 0 bases from J, with 11 bases between. The CDR3 DNA is TGTGCCAGCAGGCAGGGAGGAACAACTAATGAAAAACTGTTTTTT. Encoded protein: CASRQGGTTNEKLFF.

This clonotype was recorded at least ten times. The chain recombines TRBV6-2 or TRBV6-3 with TRBJ2-2, with 11 nucleotides matching TRBD2. V was clipped by 2 bases and J by 1 base; unmatched bases: 6. Germline-derived CDR1 and CDR2 are MNHEY and SVGEGT. This CDR3 is 18 amino acids long. CDR3 in DNA: TGTGCCAGCAGTTACCCTGGGACTAGCGGAGTGAACACCGGGGAGCTGTTTTTT. Its translation: CASSYPGTSGVNTGELFF.

This clonotype was recorded at least ten times. This chain connects TRBV2 to TRBJ1-1; D gene uncertain. The CDR3 has 15 amino acids. V was trimmed by 2 bases and J by 5 bases, leaving 15 bases between them. From germline, CDR1 is SNHLY and CDR2 FYNNEI. In DNA form, the CDR3 reads TGTGCCAGCAGTGAAACTTCGGTGGAGTTTACTGAAGCTTTCTTT. This sequence encodes CASSETSVEFTEAFF.

In its sample, this clonotype was seen many times. The CDR3 sequence is CAVSGQGPDTQYF. The CDR3 nucleotides are TGTGCCGTCAGCGGACAGGGGCCCGATACGCAGTATTTT. The rearrangement links TRBV12-3 or TRBV12-4 to TRBJ2-3; TRBD1 matches 9 bases. Losses at the gene ends were 11 bases for V and 6 bases for J; bases not matched to a gene: 9. The CDR3 runs to 13 residues.

This clonotype was counted at least ten times. The chain couples TRBV2 to TRBJ2-4, with D hard to call. Trimming removed 8 bases at V and 2 bases at J, with 7 bases between. Germline V CDR1 and CDR2: SNHLY, FYNNEI. The length of the CDR3 is 12 residues. The CDR3 loop is CASRKTKNIQYF. The CDR3 DNA follows: TGTGCCAGCCGAAAAACCAAAAACATTCAGTACTTC. Based on the CDR3 plus reference TRBV2 and TRBJ2-4, the full variable domain is EPEVTQTPSHQVTQMGQEVILRCVPISNHLYFYWYRQILGQKVEFLVSFYNNEISEKSEIFDDQFSVERPDGSNFTLKIRSTKLEDSAMYFCASRKTKNIQYFGAGTRLSVL.

This clonotype was observed a few times. The V gene is TRBV6-5, the J gene TRBJ1-2, with D possibly matching TRBD1 (6 bases). This CDR3 comprises 12 residues. The V end lost 6 bases, the J end lost 7 bases, and 12 bases lay between the germline ends. Per the germline V gene, CDR1 is MNHEY and CDR2 is SVGAGI. DNA of the CDR3: TGTGCCAGCAGGGCAGGGGATCGTGGCTACACCTTC. This encodes CASRAGDRGYTF.

Details on this clonotype: A much larger clone sits a single nucleotide away, making a read error possible. The rearrangement links TRBV29-1 to TRBJ2-1; D unresolved. The CDR3 is made up of 13 amino acids. CDR1 and CDR2 (germline): SQVTM, ANQGSEA. CDR3 DNA: TGCAGCGCGTACCCCGGGCTGTCGAATGGGCAGTTCTTC. This gives the protein CSAYPGLSNGQFF.

The table lists this clonotype with many counts. CDR3 region: CASSYMGGRNTEAFF. The CDR3 DNA reads TGTGCCAGCAGTTACATGGGGGGGAGGAACACTGAAGCTTTCTTT. The chain recombines TRBV6-2 or TRBV6-3 with TRBJ1-1; the D gene is possibly TRBD1 (5 bases). The CDR3 runs to 15 residues. The germline V gene encodes CDR1 MNHEY and CDR2 SVGEGT. Trimming left V 2 bases short and J 1 base short, with 11 bases between.

This clonotype was picked up many times. The chain uses TRBV20-1 and TRBJ2-1; 7 nucleotides line up with TRBD2. Germline-derived CDR1 and CDR2 are DFQATT and SNEGSKA (reference sequence). CDR3 length: 16 amino acids. Unmatched junction bases numbered 11, after V lost 6 bases and J lost 0 bases. The CDR3: CSALQWGGSSYNEQFF. CDR3 in DNA: TGCAGTGCCCTTCAGTGGGGGGGGAGCTCCTACAATGAGCAGTTCTTC.

This clonotype was picked up many times. The chain is built from TRBV7-2 and TRBJ2-1, with TRBD2 matching 10 bases. Germline V gene lookup returns CDR1 SGHTA and CDR2 FQGNSA. The length of the CDR3 is 17 residues. After removal of 6 bases from V and 7 bases from J, the junction contained 15 bases not matched to a gene. In nucleotides, the CDR3 is TGTGCCAGCAGGGCGGCTAGCGGGGGCCTAGCCCAAAATGAGCAGTTCTTC. It encodes CASRAASGGLAQNEQFF. The full variable domain, in which reference TRBV7-2 and TRBJ2-1 provide the parts outside the CDR3, is GAGVSQSPSNKVTEKGKDVELRCDPISGHTALYWYRQSLGQGLEFLIYFQGNSAPDKSGLPSDRFSAERTGGSVSTLTIQRTQQEDSAVYLCASRAASGGLAQNEQFFGPGTRLTVL.